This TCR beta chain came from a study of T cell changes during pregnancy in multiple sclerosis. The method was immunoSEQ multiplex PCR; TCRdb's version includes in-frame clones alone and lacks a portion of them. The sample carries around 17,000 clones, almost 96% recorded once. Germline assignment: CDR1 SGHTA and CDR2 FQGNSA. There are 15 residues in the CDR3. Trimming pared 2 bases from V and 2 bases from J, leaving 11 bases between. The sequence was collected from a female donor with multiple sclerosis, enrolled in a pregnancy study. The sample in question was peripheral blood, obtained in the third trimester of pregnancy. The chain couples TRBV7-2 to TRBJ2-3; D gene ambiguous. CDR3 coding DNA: TGTGCCAGCAGCTTAATGCCCGCGGTCACAGATACGCAGTATTTT. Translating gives CASSLMPAVTDTQYF.